Following are 29 T cell receptor beta chains from one sample sequenced in a study of identifying expanded T cells in peripheral blood (dated by TCRdb to the late 2010s). Libraries came from the immunoSEQ multiplex PCR assay. TCRdb mirrors the immuneACCESS table, restricted to in-frame sequences. Some clones are absent from its copies; in checked studies, under half trace to an unresolved V gene, and the reason for the others is unknown. This sample is represented by 60,000 to 70,000 clones; about 80% of them were singletons. Together, the top ten hold 15% to 20% of the sample. Sequences were obtained from blood. The receptors stem from a person aged 18 to 75 in good health.

J is TRBJ2-3 and V is TRBV5-1; TRBD2 agrees at 11 bases. The germline gives CDR1 SGHRS, CDR2 YFSETQ. V shed 4 bases, J shed 2 bases, and the junction held 6 bases outside the gene matches. The CDR3 runs 16 residues. CDR3 residues: CASSRGGLADTDTQYF. The DNA for the CDR3 is TGCGCCAGCAGCAGGGGGGGACTAGCGGACACAGATACGCAGTATTTT.

This chain connects TRBV30 to TRBJ1-2, with a weak D call TRBD1 (5 bases). Germline loops: CDR1 GTSNPN, CDR2 SVGIG (reference sequence). The CDR3 contains 16 residues. V dropped 4 bases and J dropped 2 bases, with 20 bases sitting between them. CDR3 in DNA: TGTGCCTGGAAGCCCCCTAGTGGGGCGTTCAACTATGGCTACACCTTC. As protein: CAWKPPSGAFNYGYTF.

This clone was observed a single time. CDR3 sequence (DNA): TGTGCCAGCAGCTTGATCGCGGGTGAGCAGTTCTTC. The encoded protein is CASSLIAGEQFF. The chain uses TRBV5-4 and TRBJ2-1, with D possibly matching TRBD2 (5 bases). The CDR3 has 12 amino acids. Trimming took off 1 base at V and 9 bases at J, with 8 bases between the two ends. Germline V gene lookup returns CDR1 SGHNT and CDR2 YYREEE (reference sequence).

The V gene is TRBV27, the J gene TRBJ2-1; no clear D gene. V gave up 0 bases and J gave up 4 bases, with 4 bases separating them. The CDR3 spans 13 residues. From germline, CDR1 is MNHEY and CDR2 SMNVEV (reference sequence). The chain's CDR3 is CASSLSTYNEQFF. CDR3 nucleotide sequence: TGTGCCAGCAGTTTATCGACGTACAATGAGCAGTTCTTC.

The J gene is TRBJ2-7, the V gene TRBV2; no clear D. The germline V gene encodes CDR1 SNHLY and CDR2 FYNNEI. V lost 3 bases and J lost 9, with 12 bases in between. This CDR3 has 12 residues. This CDR3 reads CASSDNRWGQYF. CDR3 in DNA: TGTGCCAGCAGTGACAACCGTTGGGGGCAGTACTTC.

CDR3 nucleotides: TGTGCCTGGAGTAGCGGGGGGGCCCAAGAGACCCAGTACTTC. This encodes CAWSSGGAQETQYF. The chain has TRBV30 and TRBJ2-5; TRBD2 aligns across 10 bases. The V segment lost 2 bases and the J segment 1 base; nucleotides outside the gene matches: 1. The CDR3 consists of 14 residues. Looked up from germline, CDR1 is GTSNPN and CDR2 is SVGIG (reference sequence).

In this sample, this clone turned up once. This chain connects TRBV6-5 to TRBJ2-1, with TRBD2 as a possible D gene (6 bases). The CDR3 loop spans 13 amino acids. CDR1 is MNHEY, CDR2 SVGAGI, per germline. Trimming took 6 bases from V and 9 from J, leaving 15 bases between them. The CDR3 sequence: CASSPYYGGEQFF. CDR3 DNA: TGTGCCAGCAGCCCGTATTACGGGGGTGAGCAGTTCTTC.

The rearrangement joins TRBV5-4 to TRBJ1-1, with 7 bases lining up with TRBD1. V lost 4 bases to trimming and J lost 2 bases; unmatched junction nucleotides: 5. CDR3 size: 14 residues. CDR1 and CDR2 (germline): SGHNT, YYREEE (reference sequence). CDR3 coding DNA: TGTGCCAGCAGCCGACAGGGAACTAACACTGAAGCTTTCTTT. Translation: CASSRQGTNTEAFF.

The chain joins TRBV11-3 to TRBJ1-1, with no clear D. The CDR3 consists of 15 residues. Trimming removed 2 bases from V and 2 bases from J, with 12 bases in between. Germline V lookup: CDR1 SGHNT, CDR2 YENEEA. DNA for the CDR3: TGTGCCAGCAGCTTAAGGCGGACGCCAAACACTGAAGCTTTCTTT. The encoded protein is CASSLRRTPNTEAFF. Drawing the rest from reference TRBV11-3 and TRBJ1-1, the complete variable domain is EAGVVQSPRYKIIEKKQPVAFWCNPISGHNTLYWYLQNLGQGPELLIRYENEEAVDDSQLPKDRFSAERLKGVDSTLKIQPAELGDSAVYLCASSLRRTPNTEAFFGQGTRLTVV.

This chain joins TRBV5-1 and TRBJ1-4; 7 bases line up with TRBD1. The CDR3 has 15 residues. Germline CDR1 reads SGHRS; CDR2 reads YFSETQ. The V gene end was trimmed by 2 bases and the J gene end by 8 bases; junction bases not matched to a gene: 9. CDR3 bases: TGCGCCAGCAGCTTTGGGACAGCCGAAGGGGAAAAACTGTTTTTT. It is translated as CASSFGTAEGEKLFF.

V and J are TRBV5-4 and TRBJ2-5, with 8 positions matching TRBD1. The germline V gene encodes CDR1 SGHNT and CDR2 YYREEE (reference sequence). The CDR3 loop spans 14 amino acids. V shed 4 bases, J shed 1 base, and the junction held 3 bases outside the gene matches. The CDR3 spells CASSQGALQETQYF. The CDR3 region has the DNA TGTGCCAGCAGCCAGGGGGCCCTCCAAGAGACCCAGTACTTC.

A word on this clone: Other DNA sequences within the sample encode an identical CDR3. V usage is TRBV5-4 and J usage is TRBJ1-3; TRBD1 agrees at 7 bases. This CDR3 spans 14 amino acids. CDR1 and CDR2 (germline): SGHNT, YYREEE (reference sequence). V gave up 4 bases and J gave up 7 bases; unmatched junction bases: 8. The CDR3 bases are TGTGCCAGCAGCCTGACAGGGTTAGGTAACACCATATATTTT. Translation gives CASSLTGLGNTIYF.

The V and J genes are TRBV2 and TRBJ2-7; 10 bases are a match to TRBD2. The J segment lost 3 bases and the V segment lost 6 bases, leaving 5 bases of the junction unmatched. Germline CDR1 reads SNHLY; CDR2 reads FYNNEI. The CDR3 consists of 14 residues. The CDR3 loop is CASRLAGGLYEQYV. CDR3 in DNA: TGTGCCAGCAGGTTAGCGGGGGGTCTCTACGAGCAGTACGTC.

The V gene is TRBV2, the J gene TRBJ1-6; no reliable D call. The CDR3 spans 11 residues. Germline CDR1 is SNHLY and CDR2 is FYNNEI. V was cut by 6 bases and J by 8 bases, with 5 bases left in between. The chain's CDR3 is CASRVDSPLHF. As DNA, the CDR3 is TGTGCCAGCAGAGTGGATTCACCCCTCCACTTT.

J is TRBJ2-5 and V is TRBV5-1; 9 nucleotides agree with TRBD1. CDR3 size: 17 residues. Germline CDR1 is SGHRS and CDR2 is YFSETQ. The junction had 11 bases not matched to a gene; V was cut back by 0 bases and J by 5 bases. CDR3 region: CASSLDRTGAGRETQYF. The CDR3 DNA reads as TGCGCCAGCAGCTTGGACCGGACAGGGGCCGGTCGGGAGACCCAGTACTTC.

This chain links TRBV5-1 with TRBJ2-2, with 13 bases identical to TRBD2. The CDR3 contains 18 residues. V was pared by 2 bases and J by 6 bases, with 10 bases of the junction left unmatched. Germline V lookup: CDR1 SGHRS, CDR2 YFSETQ. The CDR3 loop is CASSFGFRTSGSSGELFF. The DNA for the CDR3 is TGCGCCAGCAGCTTCGGGTTTCGGACTAGCGGGAGTTCCGGGGAGCTGTTTTTT.

The chain has TRBV30 and TRBJ2-5, with D tentatively TRBD2 (6 bases). The CDR3 contains 16 residues. Germline loops: CDR1 GTSNPN, CDR2 SVGIG (reference sequence). The V end lost 3 bases, the J end lost 1 base, and 18 bases lay between the germline ends. CDR3 residues: CAWSRGVSGRQETQYF. CDR3 sequence (DNA): TGTGCCTGGAGCCGCGGGGTGTCGGGACGCCAAGAGACCCAGTACTTC.

CDR3 bases: TGTGCCTGGAGTAAGGGGGCTATCGTCCAGACGGCGTACGAGCAGTACTTC. Its protein is CAWSKGAIVQTAYEQYF. V usage is TRBV30 and J usage is TRBJ2-7, with TRBD1 matching over 7 bases. With 2 bases clipped from V and 4 bases from J, the junction kept 17 bases outside the gene matches. Germline CDR1 and CDR2: GTSNPN and SVGIG (reference sequence). The CDR3 contains 17 residues. The variable domain in full, completed from reference TRBV30 and TRBJ2-7, reads SQTIHQWPATLVQPVGSPLSLECTVEGTSNPNLYWYRQAAGRGLQLLFYSVGIGQISSEVPQNLSASRPQDRQFILSSKKLLLSDSGFYLCAWSKGAIVQTAYEQYFGPGTRLTVT.

The J gene is TRBJ2-6, the V gene TRBV6-1, with D hard to call. The V gene's germline CDR1 is MNHNS and CDR2 SASEGT. Between the trimmed V and J ends, which lost 10 bases and 0 bases, there was a span of 10 bases. The CDR3 sequence is 14 residues long. CDR3 bases: TGTGCCACCCAGAAGAACTCTGGGGCCAACGTCCTGACTTTC. Encoded protein: CATQKNSGANVLTF.

The CDR3 region is CASSASGTDTQYF. The CDR3 DNA reads as TGTGCCAGCAGCGCGTCTGGTACAGATACGCAGTATTTT. The chain recombines TRBV4-2 with TRBJ2-3; D uncertain. The germline V and J ends were trimmed by 5 bases and 3 bases, with 9 bases remaining between them. The CDR3 consists of 13 residues. Germline CDR1 LGHNA, CDR2 YNFKEQ.

J is TRBJ2-3 and V is TRBV5-5; unclear D gene. The CDR3 is made up of 16 amino acids. Trimming stripped 0 bases from V and 0 bases from J, with 11 bases between. Per the germline V gene, CDR1 is SGHKS and CDR2 is YYEKEE (reference sequence). CDR3 amino acids: CASSLGGPFSTDTQYF. DNA of the CDR3: TGTGCCAGCAGCTTGGGGGGTCCTTTTAGCACAGATACGCAGTATTTT. Using reference TRBV5-5 and TRBJ2-3 for the parts outside the CDR3, the full variable domain is DAGVTQSPTHLIKTRGQQVTLRCSPISGHKSVSWYQQVLGQGPQFIFQYYEKEERGRGNFPDRFSARQFPNYSSELNVNALLLGDSALYLCASSLGGPFSTDTQYFGPGTRLTVL.

This sequence joins TRBV2 and TRBJ1-2, with 9 bases matching TRBD1. V dropped 6 bases and J dropped 3; count of bases not matched to a gene: 5. Germline-derived CDR1 and CDR2 are SNHLY and FYNNEI. The CDR3 spans 14 residues. For the CDR3, the DNA is TGTGCCAGCAGACGGACAGGGGTTGACTATGGCTACACCTTC. Translated, it gives CASRRTGVDYGYTF.

This clone was picked up a small number of times. The rearrangement links TRBV27 to TRBJ1-4; unclear D gene. The V end lost 3 bases, the J end lost 6 bases, and 11 bases lay between the germline ends. Looked up from germline, CDR1 is MNHEY and CDR2 is SMNVEV (reference sequence). The CDR3 is 14 amino acids. CDR3 DNA: TGTGCCAGCAGTTTTGGGTATTCGGATGAAAAACTGTTTTTT. Translated: CASSFGYSDEKLFF.

This chain connects TRBV9 to TRBJ1-1; weak D call: TRBD1 (5 bases). Trimming removed 3 bases from V and 9 bases from J, with 18 bases in between. CDR3 length: 14 residues. Germline assignment: CDR1 SGDLS and CDR2 YYNGEE. CDR3 coding DNA: TGTGCCAGCAGCGCCTCCGGGACCGGAATGAAAGCTTTCTTT. Its translation is CASSASGTGMKAFF.

The gene calls are TRBV5-1 and TRBJ2-5; 8 positions agree with TRBD1. Germline V gene sequence: CDR1 SGHRS, CDR2 YFSETQ. The CDR3 spans 14 residues. Trimming took 3 bases from V and 1 from J; bases not matched to a gene: 2. The CDR3 reads CASSWGTGQETQYF. CDR3 nucleotide sequence: TGCGCCAGCAGCTGGGGGACAGGCCAAGAGACCCAGTACTTC.

This clone was seen a few times. The gene calls are TRBV30 and TRBJ2-4; 10 bases agree with TRBD1. Germline trimming cut 1 base from V and 1 base from J; bases unmatched to any gene: 4. There are 16 residues in the CDR3. Germline V gene sequence: CDR1 GTSNPN, CDR2 SVGIG (reference sequence). Written as DNA, the CDR3 is TGTGCCTGGAGTGGAGGGGGACAGGGGGCCAAAAACATTCAGTACTTC. Amino acid sequence: CAWSGGGQGAKNIQYF.

V gene TRBV13 combines with J gene TRBJ2-7; the D gene is possibly TRBD2 (7 bases). CDR3 length equals 16 residues. Germline CDR1 PRHDT, CDR2 FYEKMQ (reference sequence). Trimming stripped 0 bases from V and 2 bases from J, with 14 bases between. CDR3 bases: TGTGCCAGCAGCTTAGGAGGGGGGGACGGGACCTACGAGCAGTACGTC. Protein sequence: CASSLGGGDGTYEQYV.

The chain joins TRBV14 to TRBJ2-7, with D possibly matching TRBD2 (7 bases). Germline V gene sequence: CDR1 SGHDN, CDR2 FVKESK. The V and J ends lost 5 bases and 0 bases respectively, with 14 bases between them. This CDR3 contains 15 residues. CDR3 nucleotide sequence: TGTGCCAGCAGCGTAGGGGGGGGAAGCTCCTACGAGCAGTACTTC. Translating gives CASSVGGGSSYEQYF.

V usage is TRBV5-4 and J usage is TRBJ2-5; D remains ambiguous. V dropped 1 base and J dropped 7 bases, with 17 bases sitting between them. This CDR3 comprises 15 residues. The V gene's germline CDR1 is SGHNT and CDR2 YYREEE (reference sequence). The CDR3 region has the DNA TGTGCCAGCAGCTTGCTCGGTTCAGCGACCGGGACCCAGTACTTC. Its protein product is CASSLLGSATGTQYF. Supplemented by reference TRBV5-4 and TRBJ2-5, the full variable domain reads ETGVTQSPTHLIKTRGQQVTLRCSSQSGHNTVSWYQQALGQGPQFIFQYYREEENGRGNFPPRFSGLQFPNYSSELNVNALELDDSALYLCASSLLGSATGTQYFGPGTRLLVL.